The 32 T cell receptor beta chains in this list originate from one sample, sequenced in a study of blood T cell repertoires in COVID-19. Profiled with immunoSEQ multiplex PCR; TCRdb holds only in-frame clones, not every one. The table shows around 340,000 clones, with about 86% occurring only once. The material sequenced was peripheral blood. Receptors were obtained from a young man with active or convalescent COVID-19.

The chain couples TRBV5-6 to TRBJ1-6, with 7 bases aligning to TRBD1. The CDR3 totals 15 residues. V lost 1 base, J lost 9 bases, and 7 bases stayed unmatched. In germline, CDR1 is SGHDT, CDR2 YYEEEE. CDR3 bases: TGTGCCAGCAGCTTGACGGGGGCAGGGGGTTCACCCCTCCACTTT. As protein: CASSLTGAGGSPLHF.

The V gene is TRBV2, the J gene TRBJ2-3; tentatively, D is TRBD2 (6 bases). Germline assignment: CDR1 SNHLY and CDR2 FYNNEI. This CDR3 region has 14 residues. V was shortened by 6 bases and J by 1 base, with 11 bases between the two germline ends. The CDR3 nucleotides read TGTGCCAGCAGGGACGGAGGGGGCACAGATACGCAGTATTTT. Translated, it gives CASRDGGGTDTQYF.

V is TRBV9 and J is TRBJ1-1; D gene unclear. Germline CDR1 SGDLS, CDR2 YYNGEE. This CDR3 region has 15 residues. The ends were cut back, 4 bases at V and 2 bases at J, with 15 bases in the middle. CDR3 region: CASSPPAPYNTEAFF. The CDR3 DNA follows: TGTGCCAGCAGCCCCCCCGCCCCCTATAACACTGAAGCTTTCTTT.

In DNA, the CDR3 is TGTGCCAGCAGTGCCTCTCTGGGCCCTACGGAGCAGTACTTC. Its translation: CASSASLGPTEQYF. The chain links TRBV2 to TRBJ2-7; no clear D gene. V was trimmed by 4 bases and J by 7 bases, leaving 17 bases between them. CDR3 length: 14 amino acids. Per germline, CDR1 SNHLY and CDR2 FYNNEI.

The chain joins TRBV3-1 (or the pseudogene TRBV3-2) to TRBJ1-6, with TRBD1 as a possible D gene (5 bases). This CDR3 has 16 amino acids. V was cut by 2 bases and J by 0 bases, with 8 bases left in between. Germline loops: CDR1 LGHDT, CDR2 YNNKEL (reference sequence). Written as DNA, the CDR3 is TGTGCCAGCAGCCAACAGGGTAGCTCCTATAATTCACCCCTCCACTTT. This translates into CASSQQGSSYNSPLHF.

CDR3 in amino acids: CASNNGASNQPQHF. For the CDR3, the DNA is TGTGCCAGTAATAATGGGGCAAGCAATCAGCCCCAGCATTTT. The V gene is TRBV19, the J gene TRBJ1-5; a weak D match, TRBD1 (5 bases). The CDR3 is made up of 14 amino acids. CDR1 and CDR2 from the germline V gene are LNHDA and SQIVND (reference sequence). Trimming stripped 7 bases from V and 1 base from J, with 11 bases between.

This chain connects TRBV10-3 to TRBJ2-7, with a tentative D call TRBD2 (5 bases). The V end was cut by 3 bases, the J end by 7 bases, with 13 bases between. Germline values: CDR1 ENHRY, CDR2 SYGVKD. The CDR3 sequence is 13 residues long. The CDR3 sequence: CAISDVLTGEQYF. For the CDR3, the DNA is TGTGCCATCAGTGACGTCTTGACGGGAGAGCAGTACTTC.

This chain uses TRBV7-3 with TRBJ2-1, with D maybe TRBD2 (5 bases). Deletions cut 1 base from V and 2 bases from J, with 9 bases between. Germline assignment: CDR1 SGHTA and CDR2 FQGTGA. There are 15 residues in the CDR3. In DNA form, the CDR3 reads TGTGCCAGCAGCTTAAGTCCTAGCCCCTACAATGAGCAGTTCTTC. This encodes CASSLSPSPYNEQFF.

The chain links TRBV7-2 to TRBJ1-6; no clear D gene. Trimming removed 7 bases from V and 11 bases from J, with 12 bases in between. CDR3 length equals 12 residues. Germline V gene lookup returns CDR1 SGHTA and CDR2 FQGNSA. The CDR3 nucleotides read TGTGCCAGCACCCTAAACGGAGCACCCCTCCACTTT. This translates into CASTLNGAPLHF.

CDR3 sequence (DNA): TGTGCCAGCAGCCCTCTCACGGGTCCCGGGGAGCTGTTTTTT. Amino acid sequence: CASSPLTGPGELFF. The rearrangement uses TRBV16 and TRBJ2-2; D not certain. The V and J ends lost 4 bases and 6 bases respectively, with 12 bases between them. Germline-derived CDR1 and CDR2 are KGHSY and FQNENV. The CDR3 consists of 14 residues.

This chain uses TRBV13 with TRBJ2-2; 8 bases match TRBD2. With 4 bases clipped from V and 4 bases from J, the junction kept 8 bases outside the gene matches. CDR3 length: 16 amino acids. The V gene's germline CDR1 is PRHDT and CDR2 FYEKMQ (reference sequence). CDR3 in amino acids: CASSYSGTRSTGELFF. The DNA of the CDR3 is TGTGCCAGCAGCTACTCAGGGACTAGAAGCACCGGGGAGCTGTTTTTT.

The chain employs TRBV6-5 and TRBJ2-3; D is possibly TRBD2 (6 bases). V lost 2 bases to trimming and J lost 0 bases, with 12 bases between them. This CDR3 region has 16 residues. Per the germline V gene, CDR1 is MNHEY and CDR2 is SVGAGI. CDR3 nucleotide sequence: TGTGCCAGCAGTTACAGCCAGGGAGGCAGCACAGATACGCAGTATTTT. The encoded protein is CASSYSQGGSTDTQYF.

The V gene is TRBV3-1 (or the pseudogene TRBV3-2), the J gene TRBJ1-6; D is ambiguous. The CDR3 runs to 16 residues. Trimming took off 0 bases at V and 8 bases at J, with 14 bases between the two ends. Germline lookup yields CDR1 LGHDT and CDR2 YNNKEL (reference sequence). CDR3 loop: CASSQEQLSYDSPLHF. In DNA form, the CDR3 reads TGTGCCAGCAGCCAAGAGCAACTGAGTTACGATTCACCCCTCCACTTT.

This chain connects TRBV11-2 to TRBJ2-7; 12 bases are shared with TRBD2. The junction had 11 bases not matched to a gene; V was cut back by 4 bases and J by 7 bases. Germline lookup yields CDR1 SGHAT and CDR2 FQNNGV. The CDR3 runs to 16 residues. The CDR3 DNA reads TGTGCCAGCAGCTCGAGTAGACTAGCGGGAGTGTGGGAGCAGTACTTC. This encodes CASSSSRLAGVWEQYF.

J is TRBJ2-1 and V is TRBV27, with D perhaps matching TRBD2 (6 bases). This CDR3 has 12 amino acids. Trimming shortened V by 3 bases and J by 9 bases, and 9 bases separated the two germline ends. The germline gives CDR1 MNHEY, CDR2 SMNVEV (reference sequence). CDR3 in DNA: TGTGCCAGCAGTTTTGGGGGAGGTGAGCAGTTCTTC. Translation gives CASSFGGGEQFF.

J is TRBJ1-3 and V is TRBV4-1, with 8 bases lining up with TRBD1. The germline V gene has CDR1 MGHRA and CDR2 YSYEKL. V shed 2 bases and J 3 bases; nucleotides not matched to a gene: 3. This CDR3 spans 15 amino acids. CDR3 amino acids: CASSQRTGIGNTIYF. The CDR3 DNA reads TGCGCCAGCAGCCAAAGGACAGGGATTGGAAACACCATATATTTT.

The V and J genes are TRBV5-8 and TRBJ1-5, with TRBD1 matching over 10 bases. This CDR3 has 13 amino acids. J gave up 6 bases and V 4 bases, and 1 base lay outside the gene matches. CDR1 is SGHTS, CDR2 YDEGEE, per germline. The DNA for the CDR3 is TGTGCCAGCAGCCGGGACAGGGGTCAGCCCCAGCATTTT. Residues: CASSRDRGQPQHF.

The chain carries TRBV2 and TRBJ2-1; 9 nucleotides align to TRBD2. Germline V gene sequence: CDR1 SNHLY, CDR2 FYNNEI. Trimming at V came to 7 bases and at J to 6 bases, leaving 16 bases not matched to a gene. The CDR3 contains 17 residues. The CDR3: CASTKARWAGGLNEQFF. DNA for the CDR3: TGTGCCAGCACCAAAGCCCGGTGGGCGGGAGGGCTCAATGAGCAGTTCTTC.

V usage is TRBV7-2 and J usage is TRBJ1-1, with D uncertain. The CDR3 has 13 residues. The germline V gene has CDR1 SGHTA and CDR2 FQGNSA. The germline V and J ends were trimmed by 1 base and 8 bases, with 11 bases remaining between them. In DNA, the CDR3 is TGTGCCAGCAGCTTAGTGTCTCTATCCGAAGCTTTCTTT. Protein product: CASSLVSLSEAFF.

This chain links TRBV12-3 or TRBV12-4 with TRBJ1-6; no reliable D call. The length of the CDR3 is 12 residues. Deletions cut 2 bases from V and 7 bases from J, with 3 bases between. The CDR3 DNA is TGTGCCAGCAGTTTACAGAATTCACCCCTCCACTTT. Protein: CASSLQNSPLHF.

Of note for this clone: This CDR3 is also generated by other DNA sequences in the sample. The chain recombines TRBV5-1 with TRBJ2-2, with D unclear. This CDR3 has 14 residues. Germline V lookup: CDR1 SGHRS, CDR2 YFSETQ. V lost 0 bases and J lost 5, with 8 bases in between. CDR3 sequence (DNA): TGCGCCAGCAGCTTGGCCGCCGGGACCGGGGAGCTGTTTTTT. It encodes CASSLAAGTGELFF.

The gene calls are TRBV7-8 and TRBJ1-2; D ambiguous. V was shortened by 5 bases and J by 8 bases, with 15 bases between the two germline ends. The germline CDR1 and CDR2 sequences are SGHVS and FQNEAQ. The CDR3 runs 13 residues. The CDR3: CASSGEEGRGYTF. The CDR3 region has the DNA TGTGCCAGCAGCGGGGAGGAGGGTAGGGGCTACACCTTC.

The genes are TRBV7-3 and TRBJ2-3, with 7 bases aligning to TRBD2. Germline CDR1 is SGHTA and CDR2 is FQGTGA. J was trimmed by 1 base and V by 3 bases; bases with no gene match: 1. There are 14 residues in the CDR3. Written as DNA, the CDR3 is TGTGCCAGCAGCTTCCTAGCGGGCACAGATACGCAGTATTTT. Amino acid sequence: CASSFLAGTDTQYF.

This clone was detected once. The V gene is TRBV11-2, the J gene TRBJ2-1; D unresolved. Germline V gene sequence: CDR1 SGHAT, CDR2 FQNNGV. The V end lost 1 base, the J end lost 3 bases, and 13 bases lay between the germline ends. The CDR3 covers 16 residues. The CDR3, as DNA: TGTGCCAGCAGCTTAGGCCACAGAACGAACTACAATGAGCAGTTCTTC. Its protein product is CASSLGHRTNYNEQFF.

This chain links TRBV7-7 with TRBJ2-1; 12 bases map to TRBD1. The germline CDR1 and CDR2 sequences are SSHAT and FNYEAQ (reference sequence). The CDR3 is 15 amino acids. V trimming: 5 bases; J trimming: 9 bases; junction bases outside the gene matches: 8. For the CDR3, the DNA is TGTGCCAGCAGCCCCGGGACAGGGGGCGCGGGTGAGCAGTTCTTC. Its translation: CASSPGTGGAGEQFF.

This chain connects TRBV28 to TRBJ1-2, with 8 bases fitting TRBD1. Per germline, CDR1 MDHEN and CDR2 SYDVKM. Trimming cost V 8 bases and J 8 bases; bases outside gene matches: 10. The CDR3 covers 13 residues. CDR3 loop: CASRWTGRGGYTF. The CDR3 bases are TGTGCCAGCCGTTGGACAGGGCGGGGCGGCTACACCTTC.

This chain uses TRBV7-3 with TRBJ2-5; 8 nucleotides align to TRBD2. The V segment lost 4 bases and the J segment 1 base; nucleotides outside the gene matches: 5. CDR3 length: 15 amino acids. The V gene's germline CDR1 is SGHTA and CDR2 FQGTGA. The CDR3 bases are TGTGCCAGCAGCTCGTTCGGGGGGGCCCAAGAGACCCAGTACTTC. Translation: CASSSFGGAQETQYF. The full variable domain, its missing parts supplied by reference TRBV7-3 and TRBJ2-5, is GAGVSQTPSNKVTEKGKYVELRCDPISGHTALYWYRQSLGQGPEFLIYFQGTGAADDSGLPNDRFFAVRPEGSVSTLKIQRTERGDSAVYLCASSSFGGAQETQYFGPGTRLLVL.

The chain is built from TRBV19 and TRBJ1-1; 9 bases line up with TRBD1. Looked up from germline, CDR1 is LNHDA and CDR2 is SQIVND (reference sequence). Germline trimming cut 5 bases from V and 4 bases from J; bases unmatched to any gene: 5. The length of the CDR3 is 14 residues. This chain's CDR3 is CASSWTGDGTEAFF. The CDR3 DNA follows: TGTGCCAGTAGTTGGACAGGGGATGGCACTGAAGCTTTCTTT.

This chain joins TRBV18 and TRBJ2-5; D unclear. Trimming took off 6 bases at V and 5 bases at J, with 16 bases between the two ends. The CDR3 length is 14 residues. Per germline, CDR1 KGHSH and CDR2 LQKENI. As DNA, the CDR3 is TGTGCCAGCTCGGTGGTAACGGTCGGGGAGACCCAGTACTTC. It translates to CASSVVTVGETQYF.

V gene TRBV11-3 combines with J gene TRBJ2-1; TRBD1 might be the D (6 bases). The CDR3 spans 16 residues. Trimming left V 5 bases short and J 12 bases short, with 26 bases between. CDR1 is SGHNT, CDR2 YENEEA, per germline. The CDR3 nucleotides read TGTGCCAGCAGCCGCCTAGATGGCAGGGGAAGGGTATGGCAGTTCTTC. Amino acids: CASSRLDGRGRVWQFF.

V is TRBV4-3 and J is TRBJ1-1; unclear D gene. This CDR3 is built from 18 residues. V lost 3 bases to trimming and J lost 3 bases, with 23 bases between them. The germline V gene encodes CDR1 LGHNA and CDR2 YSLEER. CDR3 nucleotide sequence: TGCGCCAGCAGCCAGGGCTCCGGGATTTCAGAGATGTACACTGAAGCTTTCTTT. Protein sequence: CASSQGSGISEMYTEAFF.

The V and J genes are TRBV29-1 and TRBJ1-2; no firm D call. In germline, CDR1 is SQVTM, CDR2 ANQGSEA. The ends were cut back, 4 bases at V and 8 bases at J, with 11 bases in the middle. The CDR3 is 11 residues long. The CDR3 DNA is TGCAGCGTTGGTTGGGGAGGCGGCTACACCTTC. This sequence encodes CSVGWGGGYTF.